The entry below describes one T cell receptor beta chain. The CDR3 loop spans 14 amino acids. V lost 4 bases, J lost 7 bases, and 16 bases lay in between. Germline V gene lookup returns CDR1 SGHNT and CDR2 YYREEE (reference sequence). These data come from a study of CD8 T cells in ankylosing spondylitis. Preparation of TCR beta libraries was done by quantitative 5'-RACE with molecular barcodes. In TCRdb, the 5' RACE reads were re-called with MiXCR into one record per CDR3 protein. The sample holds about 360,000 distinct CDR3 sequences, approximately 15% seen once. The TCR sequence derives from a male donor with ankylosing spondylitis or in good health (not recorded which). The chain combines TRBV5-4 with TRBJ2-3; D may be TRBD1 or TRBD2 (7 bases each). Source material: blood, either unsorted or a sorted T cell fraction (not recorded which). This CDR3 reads CASSTTQGGNTQYF. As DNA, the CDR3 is TGTGCCAGCAGCACGACTCAGGGGGGGAATACGCAGTATTTT.